This T cell receptor (beta chain) comes out of a study of metastatic and nonmetastatic thyroid tumors. TCRdb re-called clones via MiXCR from the PCR reads. Of under 35,000 clones listed, around 30% are singletons. The CDR3 length is 13 residues. Germline CDR1 and CDR2: MNHNS and SASEGT. V lost 0 bases to trimming and J lost 6 bases, with 9 bases between them. Every patient was untreated before thyroid surgery. The V and J genes are TRBV6-1 and TRBJ2-7; D remains ambiguous. The sample taken for sequencing was blood. This clonotype was sampled from a female donor with papillary thyroid cancer or a benign thyroid nodule (not recorded which). Some clones in this sample may be carry-over from other donors' samples. CDR3 coding DNA: TGTGCCAGCAGTGAAGCCTTGTATCGCGAGCAGTACTTC. Residues: CASSEALYREQYF.